The 18 T cell receptor beta chains below all came from one sample that was sequenced in a study of CD8 T cells in Susac syndrome. With random hexamers, about 0.5 to 1 ug RNA was reverse transcribed. TCRdb called the immunoSEQ multiplex PCR reads again in MiXCR, with one record for every CDR3 protein. There are 200,000 to 250,000 distinct CDR3 sequences in the sample; roughly 92% occur only once, and roughly 0.15% lies in the top ten. Sequences were obtained from CD8+ T cells from PBMCs. These receptors were obtained from a human donor with multiple sclerosis.

J is TRBJ1-2 and V is TRBV20-1; D is unresolved. V lost 0 bases to trimming and J lost 1 base, with 9 bases between them. Per the germline V gene, CDR1 is DFQATT and CDR2 is SNEGSKA (reference sequence). This CDR3 comprises 14 residues. Written as DNA, the CDR3 is TGCAGTGCTAGAGACCCCGGCGGTAACTATGGCTACACCTTC. This gives the protein CSARDPGGNYGYTF.

The chain recombines TRBV7-9 with TRBJ2-3, with 13 bases matching TRBD2. J lost 6 bases, V lost 4 bases, and 4 bases had no gene match. The CDR3 is made up of 15 amino acids. Germline CDR1 and CDR2: SEHNR and FQNEAQ (reference sequence). DNA for the CDR3: TGTGCCAGCAGCTCGTCGACTAGCGGGGGGGATACGCAGTATTTT. Its protein product is CASSSSTSGGDTQYF.

Only a few counts were recorded for this clonotype. The gene calls are TRBV6-1 and TRBJ2-1; 8 bases align to TRBD2. The junction had 3 bases not matched to a gene; V was cut back by 3 bases and J by 2 bases. This CDR3 has 15 residues. Germline CDR1 and CDR2: MNHNS and SASEGT. Here the CDR3 DNA reads TGTGCCAGCAGTGAGAGCGGGAGCCCCTACAATGAGCAGTTCTTC. It encodes CASSESGSPYNEQFF.

This chain links TRBV7-9 with TRBJ2-1, with 7 bases lining up with TRBD2. In germline, CDR1 is SEHNR, CDR2 FQNEAQ (reference sequence). V lost 2 bases and J lost 0; bases outside the gene matches: 13. The CDR3 runs to 19 residues. CDR3 DNA: TGTGCCAGCAGCTTACCTGTGACGCAGCGGGGCAGCTCCTACAATGAGCAGTTCTTC. As protein: CASSLPVTQRGSSYNEQFF.

V and J are TRBV28 and TRBJ2-1; 8 nucleotides align to TRBD2. V dropped 7 bases and J dropped 7; count of bases not matched to a gene: 12. This CDR3 spans 15 amino acids. In germline, CDR1 is MDHEN, CDR2 SYDVKM. The CDR3 loop reads CASNLGGGWLNEQFF. As DNA, the CDR3 is TGTGCCAGCAATCTGGGCGGGGGGTGGTTAAATGAGCAGTTCTTC.

This chain connects TRBV5-1 to TRBJ2-3, with TRBD2 identical over 8 bases. Germline V gene sequence: CDR1 SGHRS, CDR2 YFSETQ. The length of the CDR3 is 15 residues. The V and J ends lost 4 bases and 3 bases, in that order; junction bases with no gene match: 7. The CDR3 reads CASSLRGGLTDTQYF. The CDR3 DNA sequence: TGCGCCAGCAGCCTACGGGGGGGCCTGACAGATACGCAGTATTTT.

This clonotype was recorded once. This chain joins TRBV13 and TRBJ2-7, with D perhaps given as TRBD1 or TRBD2 (7 bases each). Germline V gives CDR1 PRHDT, CDR2 FYEKMQ (reference sequence). Trimming pared 3 bases from V and 6 bases from J, leaving 18 bases between. There are 15 residues in the CDR3. The DNA for the CDR3 is TGTGCCAGCAGCTTGGGCGGCCAGGGGGGGCGCGAGCAGTACTTC. It encodes CASSLGGQGGREQYF.

The chain links TRBV18 to TRBJ1-4; a possible D gene is TRBD1 (6 bases). Germline V gives CDR1 KGHSH, CDR2 LQKENI. Deletions cut 1 base from V and 6 bases from J, with 15 bases between. The CDR3 sequence is 16 residues long. The CDR3 nucleotides are TGTGCCAGCTCACCACTTTTCGGACAGAGGGATGAAAAACTGTTTTTT. It encodes CASSPLFGQRDEKLFF.

The rearrangement uses TRBV23-1 and TRBJ2-7; TRBD2 matches 10 bases. TRBV23-1 is identified as an open reading frame with a role that is uncertain. The ends lost 0 bases at V and 6 bases at J; junction bases unmatched: 17. CDR3 length: 19 residues. The CDR3 nucleotides are TGCGCCAGCAGTCAATCCAAGGTAGCGGGGGGCCGCACCCCCCCCGAGCAGTACTTC. It encodes CASSQSKVAGGRTPPEQYF.

This chain joins TRBV9 and TRBJ2-1; possibly TRBD1 or TRBD2 for D (5 bases each). Germline values: CDR1 SGDLS, CDR2 YYNGEE. The CDR3 runs 12 residues. V lost 5 bases and J 10 bases, leaving 13 bases between the germline ends. For the CDR3, the DNA is TGTGCCAGCAGTGGCCGAGGGGCGGAGCAGTTCTTC. Protein: CASSGRGAEQFF.

V is TRBV3-1 and J is TRBJ1-3; perhaps TRBD1 as D (6 bases). V was trimmed by 6 bases and J by 4 bases, leaving 16 bases between them. CDR1 is LGHDT and CDR2 is YNNKEL in the germline V gene (reference sequence). CDR3 length equals 15 residues. DNA of the CDR3: TGTGCCAGCAGTCCGAAGGCAGGGGACGGAAACACCATATATTTT. It translates to CASSPKAGDGNTIYF.

This chain links TRBV6-2 or TRBV6-3 with TRBJ1-1; D perhaps matches TRBD1 (5 bases). The CDR3 covers 12 residues. Trimming removed 8 bases at V and 8 bases at J, with 15 bases between. Germline V gene lookup returns CDR1 MNHEY and CDR2 SVGEGT. The CDR3: CASGKGTPEAFF. The CDR3 DNA is TGTGCCAGCGGAAAAGGGACCCCGGAAGCTTTCTTT.

The chain links TRBV13 to TRBJ2-5; a possible D gene is TRBD2 (5 bases). Per germline, CDR1 PRHDT and CDR2 FYEKMQ (reference sequence). The CDR3 extends over 14 amino acids. V shed 9 bases and J shed 1 base, with 15 bases lying between them. In nucleotides, the CDR3 is TGTGCCAGTAGTCCCCGGGGTAGCCAAGAGACCCAGTACTTC. As protein: CASSPRGSQETQYF. The whole variable domain, remainder taken from reference TRBV13 and TRBJ2-5, is AAGVIQSPRHLIKEKRETATLKCYPIPRHDTVYWYQQGPGQDPQFLISFYEKMQSDKGSIPDRFSAQQFSDYHSELNMSSLELGDSALYFCASSPRGSQETQYFGPGTRLLVL.

This chain uses TRBV27 with TRBJ2-6; 7 positions agree with TRBD1. V shed 7 bases, J shed 0 bases, and the junction held 3 bases outside the gene matches. Germline CDR1 MNHEY, CDR2 SMNVEV (reference sequence). CDR3 length equals 15 residues. The CDR3 sequence: CASTGTASGANVLTF. The CDR3 DNA reads as TGTGCCAGCACCGGGACAGCCTCTGGGGCCAACGTCCTGACTTTC.

Here the CDR3 DNA reads TGTGCCAGCAGCTCAACAATCGGGCGCACTGAAGCTTTCTTT. Its protein product is CASSSTIGRTEAFF. V is TRBV7-9 and J is TRBJ1-1, with D unclear. V dropped 4 bases and J dropped 4 bases, with 13 bases sitting between them. The CDR3 has 14 residues. Germline V gene sequence: CDR1 SEHNR, CDR2 FQNEAQ (reference sequence).

The chain couples TRBV15 to TRBJ1-5; 8 bases fit TRBD1. The CDR3 is 16 amino acids. The germline V gene has CDR1 LNHNV and CDR2 YYDKDF (reference sequence). V was clipped by 0 bases and J by 4 bases; unmatched bases: 5. The CDR3 region is CATSRDGDRLNQPQHF. The CDR3 coding sequence is TGTGCCACCAGCAGAGACGGGGACAGGTTAAATCAGCCCCAGCATTTT.

The chain couples TRBV18 to TRBJ2-3; TRBD1 agrees at 7 bases. Germline loops: CDR1 KGHSH, CDR2 LQKENI. The CDR3 is 16 amino acids. V dropped 1 base and J dropped 2; count of bases not matched to a gene: 6. The CDR3 spells CASSPQPGQTTDTQYF. CDR3 DNA sequence: TGTGCCAGCTCACCACAACCGGGACAGACCACAGATACGCAGTATTTT.

For this clonotype: A read error may account for a junction end that differs from germline. The chain has TRBV6-6 and TRBJ1-2; D is unresolved. The CDR3 consists of 11 residues. Germline V gives CDR1 MNHNY, CDR2 SVGAGI (reference sequence). The chain's CDR3 is CASSPDYDYTF. The CDR3 DNA reads as TGTGCCAGCAGCCCAGACTATGACTACACCTTC.